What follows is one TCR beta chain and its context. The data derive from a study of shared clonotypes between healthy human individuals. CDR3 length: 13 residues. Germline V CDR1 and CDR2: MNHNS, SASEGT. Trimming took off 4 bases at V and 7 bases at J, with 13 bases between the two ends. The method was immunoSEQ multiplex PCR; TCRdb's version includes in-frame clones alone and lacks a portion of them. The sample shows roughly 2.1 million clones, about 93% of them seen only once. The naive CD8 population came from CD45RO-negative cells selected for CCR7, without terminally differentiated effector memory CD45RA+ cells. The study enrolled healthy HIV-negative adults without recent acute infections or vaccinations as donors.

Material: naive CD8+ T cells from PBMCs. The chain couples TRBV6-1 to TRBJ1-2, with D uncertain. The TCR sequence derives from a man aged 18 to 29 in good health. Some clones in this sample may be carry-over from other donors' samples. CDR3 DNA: TGTGCCAGCAGTGGGTGGCAGGATGGTGGCTACACCTTC. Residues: CASSGWQDGGYTF.